A selection of T cell receptor beta chains follows, all from one sample in a study of lymphopenia after photon versus proton radiotherapy. Sequencing used immunoSEQ multiplex PCR; TCRdb keeps in-frame clones, though not all of them. The repertoire holds 55,000 to 70,000 clones, with approximately 83% as singletons. Here the sequenced sample was peripheral blood, taken from a patient treated with photon-based radiotherapy. The receptors stem from a middle-aged man with gastric cancer. The CDR3 runs from the conserved cysteine through the conserved F or W. Fields, in order: V gene, D gene, clone size, CDR3 length, J gene, CDR3 DNA, CDR3 protein. A D gene is named only where the DNA matches it firmly. Some rows have no size entry. The others give once, few or many, or a class for an expanded clone.

V: TRBV19; D: NA; size: NA; length: 14; J: TRBJ2-5; DNA: TGTGCCAGCAGACCATGGGGGGCAGGTGAGACCCAGTACTTC; CDR3: CASRPWGAGETQYF
V: TRBV29-1; D: TRBD1; size: NA; length: 13; J: TRBJ1-4; DNA: TGCAGCGGCCTAGGGGGCGGCGGTGAAAAACTGTTTTTT; CDR3: CSGLGGGGEKLFF
V: TRBV5-1; D: TRBD1; size: NA; length: 16; J: TRBJ1-1; DNA: TGCGCCAGCAGCTCGACAGGGGCCCCAACGAACACTGAAGCTTTCTTT; CDR3: CASSSTGAPTNTEAFF
V: TRBV7-3; D: NA; size: NA; length: 14; J: TRBJ2-3; DNA: TGTGCCAGCAGCTTTGGGGGCGGCACAGATACGCAGTATTTT; CDR3: CASSFGGGTDTQYF
V: TRBV15; D: NA; size: NA; length: 13; J: TRBJ1-1; DNA: TGTGCCACCAGCATGTCAGGACACCCAAAAGCTTTCTTT; CDR3: CATSMSGHPKAFF
V: TRBV30; D: TRBD1; size: NA; length: 14; J: TRBJ1-6; DNA: TGTGCCTGGAGTAGACAGGGGGGGGATTCACCCCTCCACTTT; CDR3: CAWSRQGGDSPLHF
V: TRBV7-2; D: NA; size: NA; length: 13; J: TRBJ1-2; DNA: TGTGCCAGCAGCTTCGGGGGGCTGGAGGGCTACACCTTC; CDR3: CASSFGGLEGYTF
V: TRBV7-6; D: NA; size: NA; length: 13; J: TRBJ2-3; DNA: TGTGCCAGCAGCCACCTGACGGGGAATACGCAGTATTTT; CDR3: CASSHLTGNTQYF
V: TRBV11-3; D: TRBD1; size: NA; length: 15; J: TRBJ2-7; DNA: TGTGCCAGCAGCTCGAGGGGGCTCGCCTCCTACGAGCAGTACTTC; CDR3: CASSSRGLASYEQYF
V: TRBV7-9; D: TRBD1; size: NA; length: 15; J: TRBJ1-1; DNA: TGTGCCAGCAGCGAGGACAGGGCCTTGAACACTGAAGCTTTCTTT; CDR3: CASSEDRALNTEAFF
V: TRBV30; D: TRBD1; size: NA; length: 15; J: TRBJ1-2; DNA: TGTGCCTGGAGTCCCGGACAGGTTCCCAACTATGGCTACACCTTC; CDR3: CAWSPGQVPNYGYTF
V: TRBV2; D: NA; size: NA; length: 20; J: TRBJ1-1; DNA: TGTGCCAGCCAGGCCCGCCTTTGGCTGAGCCGGGACATGTCGAACACTGAAGCTTTCTTT; CDR3: CASQARLWLSRDMSNTEAFF
V: TRBV2; D: TRBD1; size: NA; length: 15; J: TRBJ1-5; DNA: TGTGCCAGCAACCGAGACAGGGGTGGCAATCAGCCCCAGCATTTT; CDR3: CASNRDRGGNQPQHF
V: TRBV15; D: NA; size: few; length: 15; J: TRBJ2-2; DNA: TGTGCCACCAGCGGCCGGGTCTCGAACACCGGGGAGCTGTTTTTT; CDR3: CATSGRVSNTGELFF
V: TRBV11-2; D: TRBD1; size: few; length: 13; J: TRBJ1-2; DNA: TGTGCCAGCAGCGCGGGACAGGACTATGGCTACACCTTC; CDR3: CASSAGQDYGYTF
V: TRBV27; D: NA; size: NA; length: 11; J: TRBJ2-5; DNA: TGTGCCAGTCATACCCGGGAGACCCAGTACTTC; CDR3: CASHTRETQYF
V: TRBV7-9; D: NA; size: NA; length: 13; J: TRBJ2-7; DNA: TGTGCCAGCAGCTCCGCGCTAGCCTACGAGCAGTACTTC; CDR3: CASSSALAYEQYF
V: TRBV6-1; D: TRBD2; size: NA; length: 15; J: TRBJ2-1; DNA: TGTGCCAGCAGTGAAACCACTAGCGGAGGCAATGAGCAGTTCTTC; CDR3: CASSETTSGGNEQFF
V: TRBV7-2; D: TRBD1; size: NA; length: 13; J: TRBJ1-2; DNA: TGTGCCAGCAGCTTACCGACAGGGGGCGGCTACACCTTC; CDR3: CASSLPTGGGYTF
V: TRBV30; D: NA; size: NA; length: 15; J: TRBJ1-2; DNA: TGTGCCTGGAGTGGGACGGGGACTTCTAACTATGGCTACACCTTC; CDR3: CAWSGTGTSNYGYTF
V: TRBV4-1; D: NA; size: NA; length: 12; J: TRBJ2-7; DNA: TGCGCCAGCAGCCAAGATTACTACGAGCAGTACTTC; CDR3: CASSQDYYEQYF
V: TRBV7-9; D: TRBD1; size: NA; length: 15; J: TRBJ1-1; DNA: TGTGCCAGCAGTACTCCGGGACAGACGAACACTGAAGCTTTCTTT; CDR3: CASSTPGQTNTEAFF
V: TRBV5-1; D: NA; size: NA; length: 12; J: TRBJ2-2; DNA: TGCGCCAGCTGGGTCCGCGCCGGGGAGCTGTTTTTT; CDR3: CASWVRAGELFF
V: TRBV6-4; D: NA; size: NA; length: 14; J: TRBJ1-2; DNA: TGTGCCAGCAGTGAAGAAATGGGGAACTATGGCTACACCTTC; CDR3: CASSEEMGNYGYTF
V: TRBV7-8; D: NA; size: once; length: 15; J: TRBJ1-2; DNA: TGTGCCAGCAGCTTACTGCAGGGTTCTAACTATGGCTACACCTTC; CDR3: CASSLLQGSNYGYTF
V: TRBV5-4; D: TRBD1; size: NA; length: 14; J: TRBJ1-1; DNA: TGTGCCAGCAGCCCATTCAGGGGGGAAGCTGAAGCTTTCTTT; CDR3: CASSPFRGEAEAFF
V: TRBV5-4; D: NA; size: NA; length: 14; J: TRBJ2-1; DNA: TGTGCCAGCAGCGGACCGAACTCCTACAATGAGCAGTTCTTC; CDR3: CASSGPNSYNEQFF